Shown below are 26 T cell receptor beta chains from a single sample sequenced in a study of shared clonotypes between healthy human individuals. The table came from immunoSEQ multiplex PCR; TCRdb's copy has only in-frame clones and leaves some out. Of a few hundred thousand clones in the sample, 96% were seen once. The sample comprised memory CD8+ T cells sorted from blood. Subset meaning: CD45RO+ cells pooled with CCR7-negative TemRA cells. All receptors derive from a man aged 30 to 45 in good health.

This rearrangement joins TRBV30 to TRBJ1-5, with D possibly being TRBD1 (5 bases). The CDR3 has 13 residues. CDR1 is GTSNPN and CDR2 is SVGIG in the germline V gene (reference sequence). V lost 0 bases, J lost 5 bases, and 8 bases lay in between. CDR3 sequence (DNA): TGTGCCTGGAGTGTAGGGGCCTATCAGCCCCAGCATTTT. It encodes CAWSVGAYQPQHF.

The genes are TRBV7-6 and TRBJ1-4, with D perhaps TRBD1 (5 bases). The CDR3 extends over 16 amino acids. Looked up from germline, CDR1 is SGHVS and CDR2 is FNYEAQ. V gave up 2 bases and J gave up 7 bases, with 17 bases separating them. The CDR3 DNA follows: TGTGCCAGCAGCTTAAGCTCTGGGGCCTGGGGTGAAAAACTGTTTTTT. Its translation: CASSLSSGAWGEKLFF.

V is TRBV28 and J is TRBJ2-7; 10 bases align to TRBD2. Germline lookup yields CDR1 MDHEN and CDR2 SYDVKM. The CDR3 consists of 17 residues. J gave up 2 bases and V 1 base, and 8 bases lay outside the gene matches. The CDR3 DNA reads as TGTGCCAGCAGTTTATTACTAGCGGGGAAGGGGCCCTACGAGCAGTACTTC. Protein product: CASSLLLAGKGPYEQYF.

The sample holds one count of this clone. This CDR3 reads CASSPKWTGLDEQYF. CDR3 sequence (DNA): TGTGCCAGCAGCCCTAAATGGACAGGATTGGACGAGCAGTACTTC. The V and J genes are TRBV7-6 and TRBJ2-7; 7 bases map to TRBD1. The V segment lost 5 bases and the J segment 5 bases; nucleotides outside the gene matches: 12. Per the germline V gene, CDR1 is SGHVS and CDR2 is FNYEAQ. The CDR3 covers 15 residues.

The genes are TRBV6-5 and TRBJ2-3, with D perhaps TRBD1 (6 bases). Deletions cut 0 bases from V and 0 bases from J, with 10 bases between. The CDR3 loop spans 16 amino acids. Germline V gives CDR1 MNHEY, CDR2 SVGAGI. The CDR3 DNA follows: TGTGCCAGCAGTTACTCGGGGGCTCATAGCACAGATACGCAGTATTTT. It translates to CASSYSGAHSTDTQYF.

The gene calls are TRBV6-1 and TRBJ1-5; TRBD1 matches 8 bases. Germline CDR1 reads MNHNS; CDR2 reads SASEGT. CDR3 length: 15 amino acids. The V and J ends lost 3 bases and 7 bases, in that order; junction bases with no gene match: 8. The CDR3 protein is CASSDRTGLGQPQHF. The CDR3 nucleotides read TGTGCCAGCAGTGACCGGACAGGGCTTGGCCAGCCCCAGCATTTT.

This clone was recorded only once. The chain joins TRBV6-4 to TRBJ2-7; D remains unclear. V shed 3 bases and J shed 3 bases, with 15 bases lying between them. The germline CDR1 and CDR2 sequences are MRHNA and SNTAGT. CDR3 length equals 15 residues. The CDR3 spells CASSDDGKNYYEQYF. CDR3 coding DNA: TGTGCCAGCAGTGATGACGGAAAAAACTACTACGAGCAGTACTTC.

The chain couples TRBV28 to TRBJ2-2; 9 bases agree with TRBD2. J gave up 1 base and V 0 bases, and 0 bases lay outside the gene matches. This CDR3 has 16 amino acids. The V gene's germline CDR1 is MDHEN and CDR2 SYDVKM. Here the CDR3 reads CASSLWTSGNTGELFF. The CDR3 nucleotides are TGTGCCAGCAGTTTATGGACTAGCGGGAACACCGGGGAGCTGTTTTTT.

J is TRBJ2-1 and V is TRBV6-6; 13 bases match TRBD2. Germline loops: CDR1 MNHNY, CDR2 SVGAGI (reference sequence). With 5 bases clipped from V and 15 bases from J, the junction kept 16 bases outside the gene matches. The length of the CDR3 is 16 residues. CDR3 region: CASSNGKGLAGVRSFF. The CDR3 bases are TGTGCCAGCAGTAACGGCAAAGGACTAGCGGGAGTTAGGTCGTTCTTC.

The rearrangement links TRBV14 to TRBJ1-4; D is ambiguous. Germline assignment: CDR1 SGHDN and CDR2 FVKESK. The V and J ends lost 1 base and 4 bases respectively, with 7 bases between them. The CDR3 extends over 14 amino acids. The CDR3 reads CASSQVRDNEKLFF. In DNA, the CDR3 is TGTGCCAGCAGCCAAGTGCGGGATAATGAAAAACTGTTTTTT.

The genes are TRBV7-3 and TRBJ2-3, with D unresolved. Trimming cost V 3 bases and J 5 bases, with 9 bases left between them. The CDR3 covers 13 residues. Germline V gene sequence: CDR1 SGHTA, CDR2 FQGTGA. This CDR3 reads CASSLGLGDTQYF. CDR3 DNA sequence: TGTGCCAGCAGCTTGGGTCTTGGAGATACGCAGTATTTT.

The chain is built from TRBV28 and TRBJ2-3; D gene uncertain. Trimming stripped 7 bases from V and 2 bases from J, with 4 bases between. This CDR3 is 11 amino acids long. Looked up from germline, CDR1 is MDHEN and CDR2 is SYDVKM. The CDR3 is CASTFTDTQYF. CDR3 nucleotide sequence: TGTGCCAGCACTTTCACAGATACGCAGTATTTT.

This clone was found once. The chain couples TRBV7-2 to TRBJ2-5; possibly TRBD2 for D (6 bases). The CDR3 consists of 15 residues. V lost 0 bases and J lost 1, with 9 bases in between. From germline, CDR1 is SGHTA and CDR2 FQGNSA. CDR3 nucleotide sequence: TGTGCCAGCAGCTTAGCGATGGGACTCCAAGAGACCCAGTACTTC. This translates into CASSLAMGLQETQYF.

V gene TRBV13 combines with J gene TRBJ1-2; 8 bases align to TRBD1. The CDR3 spans 14 residues. The ends lost 6 bases at V and 6 bases at J; junction bases unmatched: 9. Germline lookup yields CDR1 PRHDT and CDR2 FYEKMQ (reference sequence). For the CDR3, the DNA is TGTGCCAGCAGTTTTAGGGAGACAGGGGATGGCTACACCTTC. Translation: CASSFRETGDGYTF.

J is TRBJ1-1 and V is TRBV2; the match to TRBD1 covers 8 bases. Trimming took 4 bases from V and 4 from J; bases not matched to a gene: 5. This CDR3 contains 14 residues. Germline CDR1 reads SNHLY; CDR2 reads FYNNEI. The CDR3 DNA is TGTGCCAGCAGTGCGCAGGGGGCACCCACTGAAGCTTTCTTT. This sequence encodes CASSAQGAPTEAFF.

V is TRBV5-1 and J is TRBJ2-1, with TRBD2 matching over 9 bases. Germline lookup yields CDR1 SGHRS and CDR2 YFSETQ. The CDR3 consists of 15 residues. V shed 1 base, J shed 10 bases, and the junction held 9 bases outside the gene matches. CDR3 DNA: TGCGCCAGCAGCTTGTATAGCGGGAGATCCTGGGAGCAGTTCTTC. Protein: CASSLYSGRSWEQFF.

The V and J genes are TRBV7-9 and TRBJ2-3; 8 bases match TRBD2. CDR3 size: 17 residues. V lost 1 base to trimming and J lost 2 bases; unmatched junction nucleotides: 8. In germline, CDR1 is SEHNR, CDR2 FQNEAQ (reference sequence). The CDR3 nucleotides read TGTGCCAGCAGCTTAGGGGCCGGGACTAGGTTCACAGATACGCAGTATTTT. Translated, it gives CASSLGAGTRFTDTQYF.

V gene TRBV5-8 combines with J gene TRBJ2-2, with D unclear. In germline, CDR1 is SGHTS, CDR2 YDEGEE. Trimming stripped 1 base from V and 1 base from J, with 8 bases between. The length of the CDR3 is 15 residues. The CDR3 is CASSLRAGNTGELFF. The CDR3 DNA is TGTGCCAGCAGCTTGCGGGCAGGGAACACCGGGGAGCTGTTTTTT.

The gene calls are TRBV2 and TRBJ2-3, with 9 bases lining up with TRBD1. The germline V gene has CDR1 SNHLY and CDR2 FYNNEI. V was clipped by 9 bases and J by 3 bases; unmatched bases: 4. This CDR3 is 13 amino acids long. CDR3 nucleotides: TGTGCCAGTGGACAGGGGTGGACAGATACGCAGTATTTT. Translating it yields CASGQGWTDTQYF.

The V call is TRBV10-2, the J call TRBJ2-7; 8 nucleotides match TRBD2. Looked up from germline, CDR1 is WSHSY and CDR2 is SAAADI. The CDR3 contains 15 residues. The V gene end was trimmed by 7 bases and the J gene end by 3 bases; junction bases not matched to a gene: 11. CDR3 sequence: CASKLSGSALYEQYF. In nucleotides, the CDR3 is TGCGCCAGCAAGTTGAGCGGGAGTGCCCTCTACGAGCAGTACTTC.

The chain uses TRBV10-3 and TRBJ2-7; 7 bases are a match to TRBD1. The CDR3 is 12 amino acids. CDR1 ENHRY and CDR2 SYGVKD come from the germline V gene. V dropped 6 bases and J dropped 2; count of bases not matched to a gene: 1. The CDR3 sequence is CAIRDRTYEQYF. The CDR3 region has the DNA TGTGCCATCAGGGACAGGACCTACGAGCAGTACTTC.

A remark on this clone: Other DNA sequences in this specimen translate into the identical CDR3. The V call is TRBV5-6, the J call TRBJ2-3; D is undetermined. Trimming left V 4 bases short and J 2 bases short, with 11 bases between. Per germline, CDR1 SGHDT and CDR2 YYEEEE. CDR3 length: 14 residues. The DNA for the CDR3 is TGTGCCAGCAGCCCCCTAAGGTCCACAGATACGCAGTATTTT. Its translation: CASSPLRSTDTQYF.

The V and J genes are TRBV11-1 and TRBJ1-2; the D gene is possibly TRBD1 (5 bases). Trimming took 5 bases from V and 5 from J, leaving 21 bases between them. This CDR3 region has 16 residues. The germline CDR1 and CDR2 sequences are SGHAT and FQDESV (reference sequence). Written as DNA, the CDR3 is TGTGCCAGCAGCCCCGCTCATCCCGGGACGGGATATGGCTACACCTTC. Translated, it gives CASSPAHPGTGYGYTF. The variable domain in full, completed from reference TRBV11-1 and TRBJ1-2, reads EAEVAQSPRYKITEKSQAVAFWCDPISGHATLYWYRQILGQGPELLVQFQDESVVDDSQLPKDRFSAERLKGVDSTLKIQPAELGDSAMYLCASSPAHPGTGYGYTFGSGTRLTVV.

This clone was counted a single time. The J gene is TRBJ2-1, the V gene TRBV19; 14 bases are shared with TRBD2. Trimming at V came to 9 bases and at J to 0 bases, leaving 7 bases not matched to a gene. In germline, CDR1 is LNHDA, CDR2 SQIVND (reference sequence). This CDR3 is built from 17 residues. In DNA, the CDR3 is TGTGCCAGCCACCGAGGGACTAGCGGGAGCTCCTACAATGAGCAGTTCTTC. Its translation: CASHRGTSGSSYNEQFF.

The chain employs TRBV2 and TRBJ2-3; D remains unclear. Germline values: CDR1 SNHLY, CDR2 FYNNEI. Trimming pared 4 bases from V and 2 bases from J, leaving 10 bases between. The CDR3 covers 14 residues. CDR3 protein: CASSGVWTTDTQYF. In DNA form, the CDR3 reads TGTGCCAGCAGTGGGGTCTGGACCACAGATACGCAGTATTTT.

The chain combines TRBV19 with TRBJ2-1; 13 nucleotides agree with TRBD2. Germline V gives CDR1 LNHDA, CDR2 SQIVND (reference sequence). This CDR3 comprises 15 residues. V lost 1 base, J lost 9 bases, and 3 bases stayed unmatched. Here the CDR3 DNA reads TGTGCCAGTAGTATAGTCGGACTAGCGGGAGCTGAGCAGTTCTTC. Amino acids: CASSIVGLAGAEQFF.